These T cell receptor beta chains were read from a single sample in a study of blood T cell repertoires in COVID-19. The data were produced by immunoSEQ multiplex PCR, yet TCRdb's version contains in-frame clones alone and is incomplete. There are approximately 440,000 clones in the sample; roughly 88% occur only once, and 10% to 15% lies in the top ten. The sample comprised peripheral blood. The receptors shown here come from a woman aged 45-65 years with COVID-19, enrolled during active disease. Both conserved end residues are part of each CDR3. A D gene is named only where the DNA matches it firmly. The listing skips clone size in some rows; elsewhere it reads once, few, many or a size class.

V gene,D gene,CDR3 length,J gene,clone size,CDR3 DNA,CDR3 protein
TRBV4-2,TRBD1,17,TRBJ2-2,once,TGTGCCAGCAGCCCAGATCTCGGGACAGCAGTTACCGGGGAGCTGTTTTTT,CASSPDLGTAVTGELFF
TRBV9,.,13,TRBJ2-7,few,TGTGCCAGCAGCCCCCCGGACAGCTACGAGCAGTACTTC,CASSPPDSYEQYF
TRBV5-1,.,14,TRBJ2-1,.,TGCGCCAGCAGCTTGGTTGGGGCTGCCAATGAGCAGTTCTTC,CASSLVGAANEQFF
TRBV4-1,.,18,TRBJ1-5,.,TGCGCCAGCAGCCCTTTTCTCTCCCCGGGTAGCAGCAATCAGCCCCAGCATTTT,CASSPFLSPGSSNQPQHF
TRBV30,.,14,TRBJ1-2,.,TGTGCCTGGACTCGGAGAGGGCCCAACTATGGCTACACCTTC,CAWTRRGPNYGYTF
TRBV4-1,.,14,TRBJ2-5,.,TGCGCCAGCAGCCAACAGCAGGACCAAGAGACCCAGTACTTC,CASSQQQDQETQYF
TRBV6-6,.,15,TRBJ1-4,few,TGTGCCAGCAGCCCCGGGGGGCAGGAGTATGAAAAACTGTTTTTT,CASSPGGQEYEKLFF
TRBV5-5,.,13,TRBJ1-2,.,TGTGCCAGCAGCTTGGGGGGCTTGAGAGGCTACACCTTC,CASSLGGLRGYTF
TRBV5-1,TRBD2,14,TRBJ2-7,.,TGCGCCAGCAGCGTGACTAGCGGGGGGTACGAGCAGTACTTC,CASSVTSGGYEQYF
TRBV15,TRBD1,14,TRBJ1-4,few,TGTGCCACCAGCCCGGACAGGGGGCGCGAAAAACTGTTTTTT,CATSPDRGREKLFF
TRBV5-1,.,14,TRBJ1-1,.,TGCGCCAGCAGCCTGGACACCGTGAACACTGAAGCTTTCTTT,CASSLDTVNTEAFF
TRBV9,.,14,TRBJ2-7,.,TGTGCCAGCAGCGCGTTCGGTCTCCTCTCCGAGCAGTACTTC,CASSAFGLLSEQYF
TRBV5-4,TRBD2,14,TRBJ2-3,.,TGTGCCAGCAGCTCTGCGGGGGTTCACGATACGCAGTATTTT,CASSSAGVHDTQYF
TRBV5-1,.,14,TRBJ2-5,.,TGCGCCAGCAGCTTGGAGGAGCCCGGGGAGACCCAGTACTTC,CASSLEEPGETQYF
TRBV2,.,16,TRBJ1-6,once,TGTGCCAGCAGTAAAAAGCCCGGACCCGGGGAAGGTCCCCTCCACTTT,CASSKKPGPGEGPLHF
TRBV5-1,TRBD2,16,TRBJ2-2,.,TGCGCCAGCAGCCGGGGACTAGCGGGGGAGAACGGGGAGCTGTTTTTT,CASSRGLAGENGELFF
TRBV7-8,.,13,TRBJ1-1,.,TGTGCCAGCAGTCCGGGGGGGTACACTGAAGCTTTCTTT,CASSPGGYTEAFF
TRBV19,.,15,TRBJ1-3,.,TGTGCCAGTAGTATGGACTCAAGGACTGGAAACACCATATATTTT,CASSMDSRTGNTIYF
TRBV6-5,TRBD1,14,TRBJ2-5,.,TGTGCCAGCAGTTACGCCAGGGGGCGGGAGACCCAGTACTTC,CASSYARGRETQYF
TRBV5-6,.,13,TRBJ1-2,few,TGTGCCAGCAGCTTGGAAGGGGAGGAAGGCTACACCTTC,CASSLEGEEGYTF
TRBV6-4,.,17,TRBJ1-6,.,TGTGCCAGCAGTGAACGAAGGAGGGCGCAGAGGAATTCACCCCTCCACTTT,CASSERRRAQRNSPLHF
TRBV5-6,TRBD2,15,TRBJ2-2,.,TGTGCCAGCAGTTTAGCGGGGGGGTACACCGGGGAGCTGTTTTTT,CASSLAGGYTGELFF
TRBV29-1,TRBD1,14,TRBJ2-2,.,TGCAGCGCCGGGGGACAGGGAGTCGCCGGGGAGCTGTTTTTT,CSAGGQGVAGELFF
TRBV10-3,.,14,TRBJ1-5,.,TGTGCCATCAGTGAAGGGGTAGGCAATCAGCCCCAGCATTTT,CAISEGVGNQPQHF
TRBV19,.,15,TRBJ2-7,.,TGTGCCAGTAGTATGGCCCAGCAGGGTTCCTACGAGCAGTACTTC,CASSMAQQGSYEQYF
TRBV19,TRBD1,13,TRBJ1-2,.,TGTGCCAGTAGTACCCGGACAGGCTATGGCTACACCTTC,CASSTRTGYGYTF
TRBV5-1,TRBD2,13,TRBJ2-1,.,TGCGCCAGCAGCTTAAGACTAGCCGATGAGCAGTTCTTC,CASSLRLADEQFF
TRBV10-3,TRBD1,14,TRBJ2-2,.,TGTGCCATCCCTAGGACAGGACACACCGGGGAGCTGTTTTTT,CAIPRTGHTGELFF
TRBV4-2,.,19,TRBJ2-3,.,TGTGCCAGCAGCCAAGATCAGACCGGGCTAGCCAAACCCCGAGATACGCAGTATTTT,CASSQDQTGLAKPRDTQYF
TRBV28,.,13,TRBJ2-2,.,TGTGCCAGCAGACTACAGGGCCCCGGGGAGCTGTTTTTT,CASRLQGPGELFF
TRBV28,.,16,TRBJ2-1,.,TGTGCCAGCAGTTTAATTGCAGGTCCCTCCTACAATGAGCAGTTCTTC,CASSLIAGPSYNEQFF
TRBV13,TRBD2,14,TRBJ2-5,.,TGTGCCAGCAGCTGGACTAGCGTAAGAGAGACCCAGTACTTC,CASSWTSVRETQYF
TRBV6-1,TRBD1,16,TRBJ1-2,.,TGTGCCAGCAGTGAATCCGGGACAGGGCGAGCAGATGGCTACACCTTC,CASSESGTGRADGYTF
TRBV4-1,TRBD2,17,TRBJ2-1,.,TGCGCCAGCAGCCAGACACTAGCGGGGGGGCTTTTAGATGAGCAGTTCTTC,CASSQTLAGGLLDEQFF
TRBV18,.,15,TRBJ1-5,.,TGTGCCAGCTCTACGACCAGGGAAGCCAATCAGCCCCAGCATTTT,CASSTTREANQPQHF
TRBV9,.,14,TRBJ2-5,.,TGTGCCAGCAGCGTGACTTCAGAGGGAGAGACCCAGTACTTC,CASSVTSEGETQYF
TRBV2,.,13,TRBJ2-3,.,TGTGCCATTGACAGGCAAAGCACAGATACGCAGTATTTT,CAIDRQSTDTQYF
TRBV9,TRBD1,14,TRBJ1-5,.,TGTGCCAGCAGCGCCGAGACAGGGTTCCAGCCCCAGCATTTT,CASSAETGFQPQHF
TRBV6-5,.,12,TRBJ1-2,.,TGTGCCAGCAGGAGGGGGAACTATGGCTACACCTTC,CASRRGNYGYTF
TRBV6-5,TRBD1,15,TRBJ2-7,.,TGTGCCAGCAGTTACGAACAGGGGGGCTCCTACGAGCAGTACTTC,CASSYEQGGSYEQYF
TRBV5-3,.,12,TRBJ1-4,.,TGTGCCAGAAGCTGCCCAGGGGAAAAACTGTTTTTT,CARSCPGEKLFF
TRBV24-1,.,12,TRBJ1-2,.,TGTGCCACCAGTCCAGGCTTCTATGGCTACACCTTC,CATSPGFYGYTF
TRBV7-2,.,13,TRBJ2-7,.,TGTGCCAGCAGTTCGTATACCGGCTACGAGCAGTACTTC,CASSSYTGYEQYF
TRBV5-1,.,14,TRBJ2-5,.,TGCGCCAGCAGCTTGGGCGGAGACCAAGAGACCCAGTACTTC,CASSLGGDQETQYF